What follows is one T cell receptor (beta chain) and its context. Its antigen is unknown. Base qualities were left out, and no much larger clone turns up one base away. The entry originates in a study of control samples from healthy donors and cancer patients (dated by TCRdb to the early 2020s). Library creation used the immunoSEQ multiplex PCR assay. The table comes from immuneACCESS by way of TCRdb, which keeps in-frame sequences with V and J called. Part of the clones is missing from these tables; in studies checked, under half for an unresolved V gene and the rest for unknown reasons. In all, the sample holds over 70,000 clones, and 85% to 90% of those were seen once. In total, the top ten clones hold 8.5% to 10% of the sample. CDR1 SNHLY and CDR2 FYNNEI were looked up in the germline V gene. There are 15 amino acids in the CDR3, from cysteine to valine inclusive. The read is trimmed to its CDR3 DNA, 45 bases read in frame from base 1. At the junction V is shortened by 0 bases and J by 2 bases, with 11 bases in between.

Recombination connected TRBV2 to TRBJ2-7, with a weak D call of TRBD2 (5 bases match). This receptor was taken from a woman aged 50 to 65 with colorectal cancer. The sequenced sample consisted of PBMCs. The CDR3 in this case is CASSEALRGTYEQYV. The nucleotide sequence is TGTGCCAGCAGTGAAGCGCTTCGGGGAACCTACGAGCAGTACGTC.